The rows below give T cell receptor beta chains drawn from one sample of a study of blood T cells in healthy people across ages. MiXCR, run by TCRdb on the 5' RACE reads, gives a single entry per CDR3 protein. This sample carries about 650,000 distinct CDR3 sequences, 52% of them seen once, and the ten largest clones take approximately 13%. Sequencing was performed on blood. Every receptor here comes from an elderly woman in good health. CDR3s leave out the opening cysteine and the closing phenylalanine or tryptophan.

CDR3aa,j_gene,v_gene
ASSQGGGELF,TRBJ2-2,TRBV3-1
ASSQDRGVGQGKTEAF,TRBJ1-1,TRBV3-1
VSSSLRRGRGEQF,TRBJ2-1,TRBV7-2
ASSSGPGESYEQY,-,TRBV7-2
ATSDVSRTDTQY,TRBJ2-3,TRBV24-1
SVFEYGYT,TRBJ1-2,TRBV20-1
ASSAHLGNEQF,TRBJ2-1,TRBV9
SVVTSSYNEQF,TRBJ2-1,TRBV29-1
SAPVAGGAYEQY,TRBJ2-7,TRBV20-1
ASSLSGQTEKLF,TRBJ1-4,TRBV7-9
ASSLMGQATYEQY,TRBJ2-7,TRBV5-1
SVFLYTEAF,TRBJ1-1,TRBV29-1
ASLSTVPGETQY,TRBJ2-5,TRBV5-1
ASSPGRRTYGYT,TRBJ1-2,TRBV28
ASSQGRESEQF,TRBJ2-1,TRBV3-1
ASSEAGIQETQY,TRBJ2-5,TRBV2
ASSLDKRGRVTDTQY,TRBJ2-3,TRBV7-2
ASSSNHGNSNEKLF,TRBJ1-4,TRBV5-5
ASSLSADPRAGYT,TRBJ1-2,TRBV7-2
ASSLAGAFTDTQY,TRBJ2-3,TRBV5-1
SADSGEREQY,-,TRBV20-1
SANLNGAGYT,TRBJ1-2,TRBV29-1
ASSLRPAPFYEQY,-,TRBV27
ASGQWGETQY,TRBJ2-5,TRBV6-5
ASSQGPGLGKTQY,TRBJ2-5,TRBV14
ASSGASGYKQF,TRBJ2-1,TRBV3-1
ATTPTEGNEQF,TRBJ2-1,TRBV2
ASSLAPQQRLNQPQH,TRBJ1-5,TRBV12-3/TRBV12-4
SVRGLTQY,TRBJ2-3,TRBV29-1
ASSLAGGQGSYGYT,TRBJ1-2,TRBV5-1
SVPGTSGGAYNEQF,TRBJ2-1,TRBV29-1
ASSATSGSSNEQF,TRBJ2-1,TRBV7-9
ASSQAGQLYYEQY,-,TRBV28
ASRSKYSLAYEQY,TRBJ2-7,TRBV6-5
ASSAPLGTQY,TRBJ2-3,TRBV7-3
ASSPPRGQGHNEQF,TRBJ2-1,TRBV18
SVKPGTVAGELF,TRBJ2-2,TRBV29-1
PSSHGGWEAF,TRBJ1-1,TRBV7-8
ASSQSSTSEQY,TRBJ2-7,TRBV3-1
SLTGGQSYEQY,TRBJ2-7,TRBV20-1
AWSPYSNQPQH,TRBJ1-5,TRBV30
ASSLTYRESDTQY,TRBJ2-3,TRBV7-8